Given below is one T cell receptor beta chain in context. These data originate in a study of cytomegalovirus exposure and HLA in healthy donors. 13 Jbeta primers and 60 Vbeta primers were used for the PCR. This table comes from immunoSEQ multiplex PCR, and its TCRdb copy is limited to in-frame clones, with some not included. The repertoire shows fewer than 100,000 clones; the top ten hold 0.58%. In germline, CDR1 is MDHEN, CDR2 SYDVKM. Losses at the gene ends were 5 bases for V and 5 bases for J; bases not matched to a gene: 10. There are 16 residues in the CDR3. This rearrangement joins TRBV28 to TRBJ1-5, with 9 bases identical to TRBD1. This receptor was obtained from a man in his fifties or sixties in good health and CMV-seronegative. The sample consisted of PBMCs. The CDR3 DNA follows: TGTGCCAGCAGTCGCACCACAGGGGGCGCGCATCAGCCCCAGCATTTT. This encodes CASSRTTGGAHQPQHF.